The 19 T cell receptor beta chains below come from one sample, sequenced in a study of blood T cell repertoires in COVID-19. Generated by immunoSEQ multiplex PCR, the TCRdb table keeps only in-frame clones and is missing some. This sample has hundreds of thousands of clones; around 89% occur once, and the top ten carry under 3.5%. The sample taken for sequencing was PBMCs or T cells enriched from blood (not recorded which). The receptors originated from a woman aged 50 to 60 who had recovered from COVID-19.

The chain uses TRBV20-1 and TRBJ1-1; the D is unclear. CDR3 size: 13 residues. The germline V and J ends were trimmed by 3 bases and 8 bases, with 16 bases remaining between them. Germline V gene sequence: CDR1 DFQATT, CDR2 SNEGSKA (reference sequence). The CDR3, as DNA: TGCAGTGCTAGTATCCCTGAGGGCAACGAAGCTTTCTTT. Its translation is CSASIPEGNEAFF.

This clone was seen a single time. V and J are TRBV27 and TRBJ2-1; 7 bases fit TRBD1. CDR3 length equals 18 residues. Trimming at V came to 7 bases and at J to 3 bases, leaving 18 bases not matched to a gene. In germline, CDR1 is MNHEY, CDR2 SMNVEV (reference sequence). CDR3 protein: CASKITGEIVIRYNEQFF. The CDR3, as DNA: TGTGCCAGCAAAATTACAGGGGAGATAGTGATACGCTACAATGAGCAGTTCTTC.

The chain couples TRBV28 to TRBJ1-5; D possibly corresponds to TRBD1 (5 bases). The CDR3 length is 14 residues. From germline, CDR1 is MDHEN and CDR2 SYDVKM. V lost 5 bases, J lost 6 bases, and 14 bases lay in between. For the CDR3, the DNA is TGTGCCAGCAGTGTCGGCGGGGGTGGTCAGCCCCAGCATTTT. Protein product: CASSVGGGGQPQHF.

The chain is built from TRBV7-6 and TRBJ2-1; 8 nucleotides match TRBD1. Germline CDR1 is SGHVS and CDR2 is FNYEAQ. The CDR3 runs to 19 residues. V lost 3 bases to trimming and J lost 6 bases; unmatched junction nucleotides: 19. The CDR3 sequence is CASSFVIESGGPLTNEQFF. The DNA for the CDR3 is TGTGCCAGCAGCTTTGTAATCGAGTCAGGGGGCCCGTTAACCAATGAGCAGTTCTTC. Together with reference TRBV7-6 and TRBJ2-1, the CDR3 gives the full variable domain: GAGVSQSPRYKVTKRGQDVALRCDPISGHVSLYWYRQALGQGPEFLTYFNYEAQQDKSGLPNDRFSAERPEGSISTLTIQRTEQRDSAMYRCASSFVIESGGPLTNEQFFGPGTRLTVL.

Note on this clone: Other DNA sequences of this sample code for an identical CDR3. This rearrangement joins TRBV10-3 to TRBJ2-7; no firm D call. The V gene lost 0 bases and the J gene lost 3 bases, with 3 bases spanning the gap. Germline V gene sequence: CDR1 ENHRY, CDR2 SYGVKD. This CDR3 comprises 12 residues. The CDR3 protein is CAISESSYEQYF. The DNA for the CDR3 is TGTGCCATCAGTGAGTCGAGCTACGAGCAGTACTTC.

This clone showed up just a few times. The rearrangement joins TRBV10-3 to TRBJ2-1; 8 nucleotides agree with TRBD1. With 0 bases clipped from V and 6 bases from J, the junction kept 4 bases outside the gene matches. This CDR3 region has 15 residues. Germline V gene lookup returns CDR1 ENHRY and CDR2 SYGVKD. The CDR3: CAISESQGASNEQFF. The DNA for the CDR3 is TGTGCCATCAGTGAGTCGCAGGGGGCCAGCAATGAGCAGTTCTTC.

This rearrangement joins TRBV4-1 to TRBJ2-1; no clear D gene. With 1 base removed from V and 7 bases from J, the gap between germline ends came to 8 bases. Germline CDR1 is MGHRA and CDR2 is YSYEKL. The CDR3 is made up of 13 amino acids. The CDR3 reads CASSQVPQNEQFF. The CDR3 DNA is TGCGCCAGCAGCCAAGTTCCTCAGAATGAGCAGTTCTTC.

The chain has TRBV9 and TRBJ1-4; no reliable D call. This CDR3 comprises 15 residues. V was shortened by 4 bases and J by 2 bases, with 12 bases between the two germline ends. Germline V gives CDR1 SGDLS, CDR2 YYNGEE. In nucleotides, the CDR3 is TGTGCCAGCAGCCCCCCGGAGGGCACTAATGAAAAACTGTTTTTT. Translation: CASSPPEGTNEKLFF.

This chain connects TRBV7-6 to TRBJ2-7, with 8 bases lining up with TRBD1. The CDR3 loop spans 13 amino acids. The germline CDR1 and CDR2 sequences are SGHVS and FNYEAQ. V gave up 3 bases and J gave up 4 bases; unmatched junction bases: 2. CDR3: CASSLNRGYEQYF. The CDR3 DNA reads as TGTGCCAGCAGCTTGAACAGGGGGTACGAGCAGTACTTC.

This chain links TRBV28 with TRBJ2-1; 10 nucleotides match TRBD2. The germline gives CDR1 MDHEN, CDR2 SYDVKM. After removal of 7 bases from V and 7 bases from J, the junction contained 7 bases not matched to a gene. The CDR3 consists of 14 residues. The chain's CDR3 is CASTSGRAVNEQFF. The CDR3 DNA reads TGTGCCAGCACCAGCGGGAGGGCCGTTAATGAGCAGTTCTTC.

This sequence joins TRBV28 and TRBJ1-1; no clear D gene. Per the germline V gene, CDR1 is MDHEN and CDR2 is SYDVKM. With 11 bases removed from V and 4 bases from J, the gap between germline ends came to 14 bases. The length of the CDR3 is 12 residues. Here the CDR3 reads CAGSGLFTEAFF. In DNA, the CDR3 is TGTGCCGGGTCCGGGTTGTTCACTGAAGCTTTCTTT.

The V call is TRBV24-1, the J call TRBJ2-3; 8 bases line up with TRBD2. CDR1 and CDR2 from the germline V gene are KGHDR and SFDVKD. Trimming took 5 bases from V and 8 from J; bases not matched to a gene: 8. This CDR3 region has 14 residues. The CDR3 nucleotides read TGTGCCACCAGTGCGACGGGAGGGCGCGCTACGCAGTATTTT. It yields the protein CATSATGGRATQYF.

The J gene is TRBJ1-6, the V gene TRBV12-3 or TRBV12-4, with TRBD1 as a possible D gene (5 bases). The V gene lost 2 bases and the J gene lost 11 bases, with 10 bases spanning the gap. This CDR3 has 13 amino acids. The CDR3 loop reads CASSLQGQAPLHF. For the CDR3, the DNA is TGTGCCAGCAGTTTACAGGGTCAGGCACCCCTCCACTTT.

The genes are TRBV14 and TRBJ2-7; 11 bases agree with TRBD2. This CDR3 has 16 amino acids. From germline, CDR1 is SGHDN and CDR2 FVKESK. V shed 4 bases and J 12 bases; nucleotides not matched to a gene: 17. In DNA, the CDR3 is TGTGCCAGCAGCCCATTCCCGGTTCGACTAGCGGGACAGCCGTACTTC. Protein: CASSPFPVRLAGQPYF.

The V gene is TRBV10-3, the J gene TRBJ2-7; a weak D match, TRBD2 (5 bases). CDR3 length equals 15 residues. Germline V gene sequence: CDR1 ENHRY, CDR2 SYGVKD. V was clipped by 0 bases and J by 4 bases, with 13 bases between them. The CDR3 DNA reads as TGTGCCATCAGTGAGTCGTTACTAGGAGCGTACGAGCAGTACTTC. It yields the protein CAISESLLGAYEQYF.

The chain employs TRBV11-2 and TRBJ2-5, with D hard to call. From germline, CDR1 is SGHAT and CDR2 FQNNGV. The CDR3 sequence is 14 residues long. The V end lost 1 base, the J end lost 2 bases, and 8 bases lay between the germline ends. The CDR3 region is CASSLVIGQETQYF. Written as DNA, the CDR3 is TGTGCCAGCAGCTTAGTCATCGGGCAAGAGACCCAGTACTTC.

The chain employs TRBV7-2 and TRBJ2-1, with 7 bases matching TRBD1. Germline lookup yields CDR1 SGHTA and CDR2 FQGNSA. The J segment lost 2 bases and the V segment lost 5 bases, leaving 6 bases of the junction unmatched. The CDR3 runs to 15 residues. This chain's CDR3 is CASSMQGVAYNEQFF. Here the CDR3 DNA reads TGTGCCAGCAGCATGCAGGGGGTCGCCTACAATGAGCAGTTCTTC.

The chain joins TRBV6-1 to TRBJ1-5; 7 bases line up with TRBD1. Trimming cost V 3 bases and J 2 bases; bases outside gene matches: 4. Germline V lookup: CDR1 MNHNS, CDR2 SASEGT. The CDR3 consists of 15 residues. Here the CDR3 DNA reads TGTGCCAGCAGTGAGGGGCAGGGGGGCAATCAGCCCCAGCATTTT. This gives the protein CASSEGQGGNQPQHF.

The genes are TRBV7-9 and TRBJ2-1; 13 bases agree with TRBD2. V dropped 2 bases and J dropped 9; count of bases not matched to a gene: 4. CDR1 and CDR2 (germline): SEHNR, FQNEAQ (reference sequence). The CDR3 is 15 residues long. The CDR3 sequence: CASSLSGLAGVEQFF. For the CDR3, the DNA is TGTGCCAGCAGCTTATCCGGACTAGCGGGAGTTGAGCAGTTCTTC.